These 6 T cell receptor beta chains originate from one sample sequenced in a study of T-cell reconstitution after alpha-beta-depleted transplantation in children. During its preparation, the TCRbeta library received unique molecular identifiers. TCRdb ran MiXCR on the PCR reads and lists one entry per CDR3 protein. This table holds about 600,000 distinct CDR3 sequences, under 15% found once. The starting material was PBMCs, mostly from graft donor cells, obtained 360 days after TCRalphabeta/CD19-depleted stem cell transplant. These TCRs come from a male patient between 5 and 17 years old who had a stem cell transplant for acute myeloid leukemia, so the T cells may come from the graft donor.

The chain is built from TRBV12-3 or TRBV12-4 and TRBJ2-1; D is unclear. Trimming stripped 5 bases from V and 9 bases from J, with 20 bases between. CDR3 size: 15 residues. CDR3 bases: TGTGCCAGCAGTAACCGTGGTAGCTCGGACGGTGAGCAGTTCTTC. It encodes CASSNRGSSDGEQFF.

Many counts were recorded for this clonotype. The rearrangement joins TRBV20-1 to TRBJ2-1; possible D gene TRBD2, 7 bases. The CDR3 runs 14 residues. Trimming shortened V by 6 bases and J by 6 bases, and 18 bases separated the two germline ends. The germline V gene has CDR1 DFQATT and CDR2 SNEGSKA (reference sequence). CDR3 amino acids: CSAFNREGGNEQFF. Written as DNA, the CDR3 is TGCAGTGCCTTTAACAGGGAGGGGGGCAATGAGCAGTTCTTC.

The rearrangement joins TRBV12-5 to TRBJ2-1; possible D gene TRBD2, 6 bases. This CDR3 is 20 amino acids long. Germline assignment: CDR1 LGHNT and CDR2 FRNRAP. Deletions cut 3 bases from V and 3 bases from J, with 27 bases between. The CDR3 loop reads CASGFGPRGNAGPNYNEQFF. In DNA, the CDR3 is TGTGCTAGTGGTTTCGGGCCCCGGGGAAATGCGGGACCTAACTACAATGAGCAGTTCTTC.

V and J are TRBV7-9 and TRBJ2-2, with 7 bases fitting TRBD2. CDR1 is SEHNR and CDR2 is FQNEAQ in the germline V gene (reference sequence). The CDR3 runs 15 residues. V lost 3 bases to trimming and J lost 5 bases; unmatched junction nucleotides: 6. CDR3 bases: TGTGCCAGCAGCTTTTGGACTAGAGGGACCGGGGAGCTGTTTTTT. Encoded protein: CASSFWTRGTGELFF.

In this sample, this clonotype turned up many times. The J gene is TRBJ2-1, the V gene TRBV7-2; 7 positions match TRBD1. Trimming took 7 bases from V and 7 from J; bases not matched to a gene: 4. The CDR3 is 12 amino acids. CDR1 is SGHTA and CDR2 is FQGNSA in the germline V gene. CDR3 protein: CASTDRENEQFF. The CDR3 DNA reads as TGTGCCAGCACCGACAGGGAGAATGAGCAGTTCTTC.

This clonotype appeared a few times. V gene TRBV2 combines with J gene TRBJ1-4; D is unclear. The CDR3 covers 13 residues. Germline V gene sequence: CDR1 SNHLY, CDR2 FYNNEI. The V end lost 7 bases, the J end lost 4 bases, and 10 bases lay between the germline ends. The CDR3 sequence is CASTWRVNEKLFF. CDR3 sequence (DNA): TGTGCCAGCACTTGGCGGGTTAATGAAAAACTGTTTTTT.